The 25 T cell receptor beta chains reported below all come from one sample, sequenced in a study of blood T cell repertoires in COVID-19. Repertoires were generated with immunoSEQ multiplex PCR, while TCRdb's copy carries only in-frame clones and drops some. The sample has about 380,000 clones, approximately 90% seen once. Sequencing was performed on PBMCs or T cells enriched from blood (not recorded which). The source is a young woman who had recovered from COVID-19.

This chain joins TRBV6-1 and TRBJ1-4, with TRBD1 identical over 8 bases. CDR1 MNHNS and CDR2 SASEGT come from the germline V gene. The V gene end was trimmed by 0 bases and the J gene end by 8 bases; junction bases not matched to a gene: 5. This CDR3 is built from 15 residues. The CDR3 sequence is CASSEARTGNEKLFF. As DNA, the CDR3 is TGTGCCAGCAGTGAAGCCAGGACAGGGAACGAAAAACTGTTTTTT.

This chain connects TRBV28 to TRBJ2-2, with 7 positions matching TRBD1. The CDR3 loop spans 15 amino acids. The germline CDR1 and CDR2 sequences are MDHEN and SYDVKM. V lost 5 bases and J lost 2; bases outside the gene matches: 5. The CDR3 DNA reads as TGTGCCAGCAGTCTGGGACAGATCAACACCGGGGAGCTGTTTTTT. This encodes CASSLGQINTGELFF.

In nucleotides, the CDR3 is TGTGCCAGCAGCTTAGGGGGCAGCTCCTACGAGCAGTACTTC. This gives the protein CASSLGGSSYEQYF. The chain links TRBV5-8 to TRBJ2-7, with 7 bases identical to TRBD1. The germline gives CDR1 SGHTS, CDR2 YDEGEE. The CDR3 totals 14 residues. V lost 2 bases and J lost 0; bases outside the gene matches: 2.

The genes are TRBV27 and TRBJ1-1, with 9 nucleotides matching TRBD1. Germline-derived CDR1 and CDR2 are MNHEY and SMNVEV (reference sequence). CDR3 length: 14 amino acids. Trimming at V came to 6 bases and at J to 6 bases, leaving 8 bases not matched to a gene. CDR3 nucleotide sequence: TGTGCCAGCAGGGGGGACAGGGTTTCTTCTGAAGCTTTCTTT. Translated: CASRGDRVSSEAFF.

The J gene is TRBJ2-3, the V gene TRBV4-2; 9 bases map to TRBD1. V gave up 3 bases and J gave up 2 bases; unmatched junction bases: 9. This CDR3 is built from 17 residues. Germline V lookup: CDR1 LGHNA, CDR2 YNFKEQ. The CDR3 loop is CASSQPPGQGPTDTQYF. The CDR3 DNA reads TGTGCCAGCAGCCAGCCGCCGGGACAGGGCCCCACAGATACGCAGTATTTT.

The chain couples TRBV6-1 to TRBJ1-4; tentatively, D is TRBD1 (6 bases). The CDR3 is made up of 16 amino acids. The V end lost 1 base, the J end lost 7 bases, and 16 bases lay between the germline ends. Germline values: CDR1 MNHNS, CDR2 SASEGT. CDR3 sequence: CASSEGAGEGGEKLFF. CDR3 DNA sequence: TGTGCCAGCAGTGAAGGGGCAGGGGAGGGAGGTGAAAAACTGTTTTTT.

This sequence joins TRBV2 and TRBJ1-6, with 8 bases aligning to TRBD1. CDR1 SNHLY and CDR2 FYNNEI come from the germline V gene. With 4 bases clipped from V and 0 bases from J, the junction kept 8 bases outside the gene matches. The CDR3 covers 18 residues. This CDR3 reads CASSGPGQASSYNSPLHF. The CDR3 DNA follows: TGTGCCAGCAGTGGACCGGGACAGGCGAGCTCCTATAATTCACCCCTCCACTTT.

This sequence joins TRBV9 and TRBJ1-3; no reliable D call. Germline CDR1 reads SGDLS; CDR2 reads YYNGEE. The CDR3 is made up of 15 amino acids. Trimming took 0 bases from V and 0 from J, leaving 7 bases between them. The CDR3 bases are TGTGCCAGCAGCGTAGGAGGCAGCTCTGGAAACACCATATATTTT. Protein product: CASSVGGSSGNTIYF.

The J gene is TRBJ1-2, the V gene TRBV12-5; no clear D gene. Germline CDR1 is LGHNT and CDR2 is FRNRAP. V was clipped by 3 bases and J by 3 bases, with 11 bases between them. This CDR3 has 14 amino acids. CDR3 bases: TGTGCTAGTGGTTTCATCGGGTCCTACTATGGCTACACCTTC. Residues: CASGFIGSYYGYTF.

The chain is built from TRBV7-6 and TRBJ1-5; a possible D gene is TRBD1 (6 bases). The germline CDR1 and CDR2 sequences are SGHVS and FNYEAQ. V lost 0 bases and J lost 5, with 11 bases in between. The CDR3 contains 15 residues. CDR3 sequence reads: CASSLAGQTDQPQHF. CDR3 sequence (DNA): TGTGCCAGCAGCTTAGCAGGACAGACTGATCAGCCCCAGCATTTT.

The genes are TRBV6-2 or TRBV6-3 and TRBJ2-7, with 10 bases identical to TRBD2. With V trimmed by 1 base and J by 2 bases, 2 bases remained unmatched. CDR3 length: 15 residues. Germline V gene data show CDR1 as MNHEY and CDR2 as SVGEGT. This CDR3 is CASSYFSGGAYEQYF. In DNA, the CDR3 is TGTGCCAGCAGTTACTTCAGCGGGGGGGCCTACGAGCAGTACTTC.

The chain links TRBV9 to TRBJ2-1, with D perhaps matching TRBD1 (6 bases). In germline, CDR1 is SGDLS, CDR2 YYNGEE. The CDR3 runs 15 residues. The V and J ends lost 6 bases and 7 bases respectively, with 20 bases between them. The CDR3 sequence is CASNALGAPGNEQFF. The CDR3 DNA is TGTGCCAGCAACGCCCTGGGGGCCCCCGGGAATGAGCAGTTCTTC. The complete variable domain, with remaining parts taken from reference TRBV9 and TRBJ2-1, reads DSGVTQTPKHLITATGQRVTLRCSPRSGDLSVYWYQQSLDQGLQFLIQYYNGEERAKGNILERFSAQQFPDLHSELNLSSLELGDSALYFCASNALGAPGNEQFFGPGTRLTVL.

The rearrangement links TRBV3-1 (or the pseudogene TRBV3-2) to TRBJ1-6, with 7 bases lining up with TRBD1. The CDR3 sequence is 15 residues long. V was clipped by 2 bases and J by 7 bases; unmatched bases: 5. Germline CDR1 reads LGHDT; CDR2 reads YNNKEL (reference sequence). CDR3 in amino acids: CASSQWDSQNSPLHF. The DNA for the CDR3 is TGTGCCAGCAGCCAATGGGACAGCCAAAATTCACCCCTCCACTTT.

This sequence joins TRBV5-4 and TRBJ2-5; tentatively, D is TRBD2 (6 bases). CDR3 length equals 16 residues. V shed 2 bases and J shed 2 bases, with 16 bases lying between them. From germline, CDR1 is SGHNT and CDR2 YYREEE (reference sequence). The chain's CDR3 is CASSFFGGAGQETQYF. CDR3 nucleotide sequence: TGTGCCAGCAGCTTTTTCGGAGGGGCCGGACAAGAGACCCAGTACTTC. The full variable domain, with the rest looked up from reference TRBV5-4 and TRBJ2-5, is ETGVTQSPTHLIKTRGQQVTLRCSSQSGHNTVSWYQQALGQGPQFIFQYYREEENGRGNFPPRFSGLQFPNYSSELNVNALELDDSALYLCASSFFGGAGQETQYFGPGTRLLVL.

The chain links TRBV7-2 to TRBJ1-4; D unresolved. V lost 5 bases, J lost 6 bases, and 16 bases lay in between. The CDR3 covers 15 residues. CDR1 is SGHTA and CDR2 is FQGNSA in the germline V gene. CDR3 protein: CASSLHGRRDEKLFF. CDR3 sequence (DNA): TGTGCCAGCAGCCTTCACGGCAGGCGAGATGAAAAACTGTTTTTT.

This clone was counted between two and nine times. Other DNA sequences in the same sample also yield this CDR3. The chain couples TRBV5-1 to TRBJ2-5; 8 nucleotides line up with TRBD1. This CDR3 is 14 amino acids long. Trimming took 2 bases from V and 2 from J; bases not matched to a gene: 2. The V gene's germline CDR1 is SGHRS and CDR2 YFSETQ. The CDR3 spells CASSLDRGQETQYF. The DNA of the CDR3 is TGCGCCAGCAGCTTAGACAGGGGACAAGAGACCCAGTACTTC.

V usage is TRBV10-3 and J usage is TRBJ1-5; 8 bases are a match to TRBD1. Germline V gene data show CDR1 as ENHRY and CDR2 as SYGVKD. The CDR3 totals 13 residues. Trimming cost V 6 bases and J 6 bases; bases outside gene matches: 4. The CDR3: CAISGQGTQPQHF. CDR3 in DNA: TGTGCCATCAGCGGACAGGGAACTCAGCCCCAGCATTTT.

This chain connects TRBV7-2 to TRBJ1-3; 8 bases match TRBD1. The germline V gene has CDR1 SGHTA and CDR2 FQGNSA. The CDR3 covers 17 residues. Germline trimming cut 4 bases from V and 0 bases from J; bases unmatched to any gene: 8. CDR3 sequence (DNA): TGTGCCAGCAGCTACGGCAGGGGGCCTCACTCTGGAAACACCATATATTTT. Translation: CASSYGRGPHSGNTIYF. The full variable domain, with the rest looked up from reference TRBV7-2 and TRBJ1-3, is GAGVSQSPSNKVTEKGKDVELRCDPISGHTALYWYRQSLGQGLEFLIYFQGNSAPDKSGLPSDRFSAERTGGSVSTLTIQRTQQEDSAVYLCASSYGRGPHSGNTIYFGEGSWLTVV.

This clone was recorded once. The chain recombines TRBV25-1 with TRBJ2-3; D is undetermined. Per germline, CDR1 MGHDK and CDR2 SYGVNS. The CDR3 has 12 residues. With 2 bases removed from V and 5 bases from J, the gap between germline ends came to 5 bases. The CDR3 DNA follows: TGTGCCAGCAGTGAAAGGAGAGATACGCAGTATTTT. Amino acid sequence: CASSERRDTQYF.

This sequence joins TRBV2 and TRBJ1-4; D is possibly TRBD1 (5 bases). The germline gives CDR1 SNHLY, CDR2 FYNNEI. V shed 7 bases and J shed 0 bases, with 9 bases lying between them. The CDR3 length is 14 residues. For the CDR3, the DNA is TGTGCCAGCATAAAGGGGACAACTAATGAAAAACTGTTTTTT. Its translation is CASIKGTTNEKLFF.

This chain connects TRBV5-1 to TRBJ2-1; TRBD2 matches 9 bases. This CDR3 has 17 residues. The germline V gene has CDR1 SGHRS and CDR2 YFSETQ. V lost 2 bases and J lost 7; bases outside the gene matches: 13. The CDR3 sequence: CASSFHFLAGGRNEQFF. The CDR3 DNA reads TGCGCCAGCAGCTTCCACTTCCTGGCGGGGGGGCGTAATGAGCAGTTCTTC.

The chain joins TRBV28 to TRBJ1-4; D gene unclear. Between the trimmed V and J ends, which lost 5 bases and 10 bases, there was a span of 14 bases. The CDR3 runs 13 residues. CDR1 MDHEN and CDR2 SYDVKM come from the germline V gene. CDR3 nucleotide sequence: TGTGCCAGCAGTCCTATCCCTGATGGAAAACTGTTTTTT. Translated: CASSPIPDGKLFF.

The chain employs TRBV30 and TRBJ1-1; D gene unclear. The germline V gene encodes CDR1 GTSNPN and CDR2 SVGIG (reference sequence). This CDR3 comprises 13 residues. The V end lost 0 bases, the J end lost 1 base, and 6 bases lay between the germline ends. The DNA of the CDR3 is TGTGCCTGGAGTGTAATATGGAACACTGAAGCTTTCTTT. Its translation is CAWSVIWNTEAFF.

The rearrangement links TRBV19 to TRBJ1-2; D remains unclear. Germline CDR1 and CDR2: LNHDA and SQIVND (reference sequence). Trimming pared 3 bases from V and 0 bases from J, leaving 8 bases between. CDR3 length: 14 amino acids. This CDR3 reads CASSIQQPNYGYTF. The CDR3 coding sequence is TGTGCCAGTAGTATTCAACAGCCTAACTATGGCTACACCTTC.

This chain joins TRBV27 and TRBJ1-2; possible D gene TRBD1, 6 bases. Germline V gene data show CDR1 as MNHEY and CDR2 as SMNVEV (reference sequence). The CDR3 spans 13 residues. Deletions cut 8 bases from V and 0 bases from J, with 10 bases between. CDR3: CASDQGPNYGYTF. For the CDR3, the DNA is TGTGCCAGCGATCAGGGGCCTAACTATGGCTACACCTTC.